A single T cell receptor (beta chain) is shown here with its context. Its antigen is not known. The CDR3 contains 13 residues. The germline gives CDR1 LNHNV, CDR2 YYDKDF (reference sequence). This sample stems from a study of cytomegalovirus exposure and HLA in healthy donors. Study observations and caveats: According to the study, about 180 TCR beta chains were cytomegalovirus-associated.

Primers for the PCR totalled 60 Vbeta and 13 Jbeta. Method: immunoSEQ multiplex PCR; TCRdb's copy keeps in-frame clones and lacks some. The profile shows around 150,000 clones, roughly 78% of them singletons. This sequence originates from a man aged 50 or older in good health and CMV-seropositive. The genes are TRBV15 and TRBJ2-5; 9 nucleotides align to TRBD1. Judging by the DNA end, TRBJ2-7 fits better; the J call may be wrong. Sequencing was carried out using PBMCs. In nucleotides, the CDR3 is TGTGCCACCAGACAGGGGGCCTCCTACGAGCAGTACTTC. This encodes CATRQGASYEQYF.